This T cell receptor (beta chain) was found in a study of T cell responses to AZD1222 COVID-19 vaccine. A remark on this clone: The antigen is not known.

The data were produced by immunoSEQ multiplex PCR, yet TCRdb's version contains in-frame clones alone and is incomplete. The sample yields about 62,000 clones, approximately 90% seen once. Study-wide points: Compared with day 0, the breadth and depth of the Spike-specific TCR repertoire rose significantly after two doses of AZD1222.

Germline V gene sequence: CDR1 SNHLY, CDR2 FYNNEI. The CDR3 contains 15 residues. With V trimmed by 6 bases and J by 5 bases, 8 bases remained unmatched. The sequencing used peripheral blood, collected on day 0 of AZD1222 vaccination. The genes are TRBV2 and TRBJ2-2, with 8 bases lining up with TRBD1. The sequence derives from an adult in good health. This CDR3 is CASSPQGVRTGELFF. The CDR3, as DNA: TGTGCCAGCAGCCCACAGGGGGTTCGGACCGGGGAGCTGTTTTTT. The variable domain in full, completed from reference TRBV2 and TRBJ2-2, reads EPEVTQTPSHQVTQMGQEVILRCVPISNHLYFYWYRQILGQKVEFLVSFYNNEISEKSEIFDDQFSVERPDGSNFTLKIRSTKLEDSAMYFCASSPQGVRTGELFFGEGSRLTVL.